Listed below are T cell receptor beta chains from one sample, sequenced in a study of blood T cell repertoires in COVID-19. Profiled with immunoSEQ multiplex PCR; TCRdb holds only in-frame clones, not every one. The sample records 250,000 to 300,000 clones, 81% being singletons. Sequenced material: peripheral blood. The receptors were sampled from a woman aged 60 to 75 with active or convalescent COVID-19. Each CDR3 is given without its conserved first and last residue.

j_gene,v_gene,CDR3aa
TRBJ1-4,TRBV7-2,ASSLAGARFEKLF
TRBJ2-2,TRBV6-5,ASSWGEGELF
TRBJ2-3,TRBV11-2,ASSSPGRPPPETRY
TRBJ1-1,TRBV13,ASSAGQMNTEAF
TRBJ2-7,TRBV3-1/TRBV3-2,ASSQGVASGSYRDEQY
TRBJ2-1,TRBV7-6,ASSLADNEQF
TRBJ1-4,TRBV6-5,ASREGDRGNEKLF
TRBJ2-2,TRBV5-1,ASSPSSGGTGELF
TRBJ1-4,TRBV7-3,ASSPTGNPNEKLF
TRBJ1-1,TRBV19,ASSSREGLGTEAF
TRBJ1-4,TRBV6-6,ASRGDRENEKLF
TRBJ1-3,TRBV5-6,ASSDGTGAWNTIY
TRBJ1-1,TRBV5-1,ASSGGLLNTEAF
TRBJ2-1,TRBV27,ASSFLGGYAGGPHEQF
TRBJ2-1,TRBV12-5,ASGLVLGPSTSYNEQF
TRBJ2-7,TRBV27,ASSLDSSYEQY
TRBJ1-1,TRBV5-1,ASSSPPLRGGEAF
TRBJ2-3,TRBV7-3,ASSRAGPDTQY
TRBJ1-3,TRBV2,ASSTTGAGNTIY
TRBJ1-2,TRBV29-1,SVEGGGYGYT
TRBJ1-1,TRBV15,ATSRVGTPNTEAF
TRBJ2-7,TRBV19,ASSDSTGSSYEQY
TRBJ1-5,TRBV5-6,ASSLGQGIGQPQH
TRBJ1-1,TRBV5-1,ASSLQITGQGVNTEAF
TRBJ2-3,TRBV6-6,ASSGQVPTDTQY
TRBJ1-2,TRBV27,ASRQGTDGYT
TRBJ1-2,TRBV4-1,ASSQDRGLGGYT
TRBJ2-7,TRBV10-2,ASRGPGQGSYEQY
TRBJ1-1,TRBV27,ASRSGQMNTEAF
TRBJ2-1,TRBV28,ASSFQGTASYNEQF
TRBJ2-3,TRBV5-1,ASSLSGARTDTQY
TRBJ1-5,TRBV27,ASSRVSNQPQH
TRBJ1-6,TRBV7-3,ASSLTGQDNSPLH
TRBJ1-2,TRBV29-1,SVDREIEGYT
TRBJ1-4,TRBV19,ASSIIQGVGRSEKLF
TRBJ2-5,TRBV23-1,ASSQSARETQY
TRBJ2-1,TRBV30,AWGTGINEQF
TRBJ2-1,TRBV5-1,ASSPGTDPYNEQF
TRBJ2-6,TRBV7-3,ATAVIGQGGAGANVLT
TRBJ2-7,TRBV7-9,ASSLGGHDLTTSSYEQY
TRBJ2-1,TRBV5-6,ASSLAYAGAEQF
TRBJ2-7,TRBV5-6,ASSLLPGSHEQY
TRBJ1-4,TRBV6-5,ASSPPAGTGKLF
TRBJ1-6,TRBV7-2,ASSQQGANSPLH
TRBJ2-2,TRBV7-3,ASSPRTTGELF
TRBJ2-7,TRBV5-1,ASRHSGEGYEQY